What follows describes a single T cell receptor (beta chain). The sample comes from a study of metastatic and nonmetastatic thyroid tumors. As for the study in general: Repertoires of blood and of tissue (tumor or nodule) from malignant and benign thyroid patients were compared.

All patients reached thyroid surgery having received no treatment beforehand. MiXCR reprocessed the PCR reads for TCRdb. Of tens of thousands of clones listed, roughly 24% were seen once; the top ten hold about 14%. The clonotype originates from a female donor with papillary thyroid cancer or a benign thyroid nodule (not recorded which). Some clones in this sample may be carry-over from other donors' samples. Material for sequencing was tumor tissue.

The CDR3 loop is CASSQGLGNTIYF. CDR3 coding DNA: TGTGCCAGCAGTCAAGGGCTTGGAAACACCATATATTTT. V and J are TRBV28 and TRBJ1-3; D is unresolved. Deletions cut 5 bases from V and 3 bases from J, with 8 bases between. CDR1 and CDR2 (germline): MDHEN, SYDVKM. The CDR3 contains 13 residues.